This TCR beta chain was retrieved from a study of cytomegalovirus exposure and HLA in healthy donors. Study-level points and caveats: Links to common viral pathogens appeared, in a later analysis, for several of the most significant clusters. Clonal expansion, a later analysis showed, was greater in HLA-associated TCR beta chains than in equally common others.

Vbeta (60) and Jbeta (13) primers were used in the PCR. Original handling: Around 80 million unique TCR beta chains, roughly 11 million of them shared, were counted by a later analysis. The table came from immunoSEQ multiplex PCR; TCRdb's copy has only in-frame clones and leaves some out. V, J and clone size are taken as reported in that table, and D and trimming were inferred from the DNA itself. The data contain around 130,000 clones, about 80% of them singletons. With respect to this clone: As yet, its antigen is unknown.

CDR3 length equals 15 residues. Germline V gene sequence: CDR1 SEHNR, CDR2 FQNEAQ (reference sequence). V lost 0 bases and J lost 7, with 12 bases in between. Sequencing was done on a sample of PBMCs. The rearrangement joins TRBV7-9 to TRBJ2-2; D call uncertain. This sequence originates from a human donor in good health. DNA for the CDR3: TGTGCCAGCAGCTTAGCAAGGCCATACAGCGGGGAGCTGTTTTTT. Its translation: CASSLARPYSGELFF.